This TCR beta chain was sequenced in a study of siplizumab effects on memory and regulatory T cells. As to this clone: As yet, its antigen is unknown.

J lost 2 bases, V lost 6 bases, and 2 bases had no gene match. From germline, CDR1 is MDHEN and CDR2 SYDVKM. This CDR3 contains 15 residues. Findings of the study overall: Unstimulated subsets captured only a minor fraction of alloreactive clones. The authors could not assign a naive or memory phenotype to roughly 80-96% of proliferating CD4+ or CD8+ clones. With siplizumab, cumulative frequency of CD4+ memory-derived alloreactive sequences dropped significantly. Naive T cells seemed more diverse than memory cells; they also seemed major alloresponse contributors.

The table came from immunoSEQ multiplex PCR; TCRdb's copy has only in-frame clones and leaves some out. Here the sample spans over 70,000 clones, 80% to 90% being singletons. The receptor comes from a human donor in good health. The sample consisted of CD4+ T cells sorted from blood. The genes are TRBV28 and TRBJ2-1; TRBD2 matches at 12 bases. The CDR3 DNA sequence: TGTGCCAGCAGCAGACTAGCGGGAGCCTACAATGAGCAGTTCTTC. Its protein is CASSRLAGAYNEQFF. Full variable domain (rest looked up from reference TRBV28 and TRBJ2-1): DVKVTQSSRYLVKRTGEKVFLECVQDMDHENMFWYRQDPGLGLRLIYFSYDVKMKEKGDIPEGYSVSREKKERFSLILESASTNQTSMYLCASSRLAGAYNEQFFGPGTRLTVL.